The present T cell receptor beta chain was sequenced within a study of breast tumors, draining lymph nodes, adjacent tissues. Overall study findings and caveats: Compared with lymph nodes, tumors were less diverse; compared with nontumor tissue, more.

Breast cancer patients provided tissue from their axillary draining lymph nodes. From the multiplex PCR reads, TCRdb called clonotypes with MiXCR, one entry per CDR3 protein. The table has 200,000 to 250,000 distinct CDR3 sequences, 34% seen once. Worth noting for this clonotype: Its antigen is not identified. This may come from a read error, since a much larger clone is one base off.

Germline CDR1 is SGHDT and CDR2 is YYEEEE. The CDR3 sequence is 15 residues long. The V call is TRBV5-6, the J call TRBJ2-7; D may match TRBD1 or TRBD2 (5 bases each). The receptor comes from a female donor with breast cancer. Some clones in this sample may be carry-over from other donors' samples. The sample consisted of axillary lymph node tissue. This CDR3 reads CVSSGRDLGSYEQYF. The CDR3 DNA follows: TGTGTCAGCAGCGGCCGGGACCTTGGCTCCTACGAGCAGTACTTC.